This TCR beta chain was documented in a study of control samples from healthy donors and cancer patients. The protocol was immunoSEQ multiplex PCR, while the TCRdb copy is restricted to in-frame clones and leaves out a portion. Of approximately 76,000 clones in the sample, 84% are singletons; the top ten hold around 10%. The CDR3 extends over 18 amino acids. V shed 5 bases and J 0 bases; nucleotides not matched to a gene: 10. Germline V CDR1 and CDR2: MNHEY, SMNVEV (reference sequence). The chain combines TRBV27 with TRBJ1-6; 7 bases match TRBD1. Sequenced sample: PBMCs. The sequence came from a man in his 60s with head and neck cancer. The chain's CDR3 is CASSQGQALSSYNSPLHF. CDR3 DNA: TGTGCCAGCAGTCAAGGACAGGCACTCAGCTCCTATAATTCACCCCTCCACTTT.